The entry that follows covers one T cell receptor beta chain sequence. Its specificity is not known. TCRdb redid the calling of the 5' RACE reads with MiXCR, one entry per CDR3 protein. The sample contains about 840,000 distinct CDR3 sequences, roughly 10% of which appear only once. The source of the sample is a study of CD8 T cells in ankylosing spondylitis. Overall study results and limits: A motif in TCR beta, a set of eight highly homologous variants, appeared characteristic of ankylosing spondylitis blood.

V was cut by 7 bases and J by 3 bases, with 13 bases left in between. The CDR3 sequence is 14 residues long. Germline V CDR1 and CDR2: MNHNS, SASEGT. Specimen: blood, either unsorted or a sorted T cell fraction (not recorded which). The V gene is TRBV6-1, the J gene TRBJ2-1, with a possible D match to TRBD2 (6 bases). The receptor's source is a male donor with ankylosing spondylitis. CDR3 amino acids: CASTDGGNYNEQFF. The DNA for the CDR3 is TGTGCCAGCACCGATGGGGGGAACTACAATGAGCAGTTCTTC.